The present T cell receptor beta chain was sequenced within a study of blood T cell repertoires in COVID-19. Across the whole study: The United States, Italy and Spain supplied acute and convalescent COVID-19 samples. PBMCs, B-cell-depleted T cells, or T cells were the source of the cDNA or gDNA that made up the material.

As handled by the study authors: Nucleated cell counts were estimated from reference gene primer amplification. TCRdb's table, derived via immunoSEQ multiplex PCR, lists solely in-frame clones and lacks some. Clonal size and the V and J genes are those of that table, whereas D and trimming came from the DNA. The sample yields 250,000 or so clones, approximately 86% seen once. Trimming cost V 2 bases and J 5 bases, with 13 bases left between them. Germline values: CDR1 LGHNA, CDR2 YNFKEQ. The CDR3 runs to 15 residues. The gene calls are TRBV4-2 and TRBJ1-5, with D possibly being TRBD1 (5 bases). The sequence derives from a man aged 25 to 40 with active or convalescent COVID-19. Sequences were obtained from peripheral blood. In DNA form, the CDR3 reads TGTGCCAGCAGCCAACAACGGGGGGGGGATCAGCCCCAGCATTTT. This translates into CASSQQRGGDQPQHF.